This T cell receptor (beta chain) appears in the sequencing data of a study of blood T cell repertoires in COVID-19 (TCRdb year 2020). With regard to the full study: The collaborator samples originated in the United States, Italy and Spain and spanned the acute and convalescent phases of COVID-19. The prospective study material was composed of cDNA or gDNA derived from T cells, B-cell-depleted T cells, or PBMCs. Deeply sampled blood TCRbeta repertoires from subjects exposed to, actively infected with, or recovered from COVID-19 were included in the dataset. The repertoires were released in a freely available public database intended as a resource for research on the immune response to SARS-CoV-2. Samples were obtained from the ongoing ImmuneRACE study (first 160 participants) and from about 1,300 subjects provided by 6 global collaborators. The sample metadata nearly always contained a de-identified subject ID, COVID-19 status, age in years and sex. Where available, HLA class I and class II types were obtained from metadata supplied by the sample provider rather than from assay-based typing. General study outcomes and caveats: How much clinical and demographic metadata was included differed by source and by participant, and the metadata was provided uncurated.

Samples from volunteer blood donors who had recovered from COVID-19 were contributed by a second Seattle source. The collaborating institutions used their own protocols to collect whole blood in K2EDTA tubes. For TCRbeta analysis, collaborators shipped samples as frozen whole blood, isolated PBMCs, or DNA extracted from either of those sample types. CDR1 and CDR2 were assigned from the germline V gene as SGDLS and YYNGEE. V lost 8 bases and J lost 5 bases, and the count of bases not matched to a germline gene is 13. The CDR3, from cysteine to phenylalanine, totals 16 residues. The entry retains the CDR3 DNA only, 48 bases that are in frame from base 1. This clone was observed a single time. What this receptor recognizes is not known. The input lacks base qualities; no much larger clone sits a single base away. TCRbeta CDR3 regions were amplified from genomic DNA using the immunoSEQ Assay, a bias-controlled multiplex PCR. Per the authors' processing: Within the assay, amplification of reference gene primers was used to estimate how many nucleated cells each sample contained. To quantify the absolute abundance of each unique TCRbeta CDR3 rearrangement, sequence reads were collapsed and filtered. For each sample, productive Simpson clonality was calculated as the square root of Simpson's diversity index over productive rearrangements. TCRdb took over this immuneACCESS table, retaining in-frame rearrangements with V and J assigned. Such tables are incomplete; in checked studies, under half of the missing clones stem from an unresolved V gene, and the remainder is unexplained. Clone size and the V and J calls come from that table; the DNA yielded D and trimming. This sample has about 260,000 clones in its table, and approximately 89% of those were observed once. 8.5% to 10% of the sample is taken by the ten largest.

The sequence links TRBV9 to TRBJ1-4, and TRBD1 aligns with 9 junction nucleotides. Sequencing was carried out using peripheral blood. The receptor's source is a man aged 40-49 years who had recovered from COVID-19. The sequence in DNA is TGTGCCAGAACCCTTGCCCCCGGGACAGGGAATGAAAAACTGTTTTTT. It encodes CARTLAPGTGNEKLFF.